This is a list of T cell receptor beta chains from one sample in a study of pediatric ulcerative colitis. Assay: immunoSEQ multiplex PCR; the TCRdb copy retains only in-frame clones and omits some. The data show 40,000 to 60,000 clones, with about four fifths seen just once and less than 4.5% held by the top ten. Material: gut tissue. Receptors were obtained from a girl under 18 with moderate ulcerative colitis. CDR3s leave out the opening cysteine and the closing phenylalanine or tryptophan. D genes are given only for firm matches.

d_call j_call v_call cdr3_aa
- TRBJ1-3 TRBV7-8 ASSSRLGISGNTIY
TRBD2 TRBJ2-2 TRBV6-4 ASSQRLSSGSGELF
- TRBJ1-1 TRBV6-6 ASQILNTEAF
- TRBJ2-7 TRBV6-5 ASSYSPSYEQY
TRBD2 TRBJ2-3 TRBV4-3 ASSQEGLAGTDTQY
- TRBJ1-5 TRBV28 ASSPRGFQPQH
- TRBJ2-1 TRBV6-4 ASSLHPDYPYNEQF
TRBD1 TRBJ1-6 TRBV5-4 ASSPGGTGGGNSPLH
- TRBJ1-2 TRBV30 AWSRGVGNYGYT
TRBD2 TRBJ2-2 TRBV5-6 ASSPLTSGETGELF
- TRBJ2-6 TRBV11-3 ASSNGRISSGANVLT
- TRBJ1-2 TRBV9 ASSVGGGNYGYT
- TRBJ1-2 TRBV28 ASSAFNYGYT
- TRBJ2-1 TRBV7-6 ASSLPATWGNEQF
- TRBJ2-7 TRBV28 ASSDLYEQY
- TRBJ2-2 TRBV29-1 SAGKGIRGELF
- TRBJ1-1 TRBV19 ASSIDRGLMNTEAF
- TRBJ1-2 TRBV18 ASSPPDYGYT
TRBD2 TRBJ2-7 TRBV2 ASRLGTSGSFYEQY
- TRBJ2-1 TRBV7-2 ASSFSSTQVPPYNEQF
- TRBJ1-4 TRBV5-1 ASSQIQGIGEKLF
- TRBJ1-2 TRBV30 AWSVSNYGYT
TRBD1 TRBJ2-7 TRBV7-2 ASSLGGTELYEQY